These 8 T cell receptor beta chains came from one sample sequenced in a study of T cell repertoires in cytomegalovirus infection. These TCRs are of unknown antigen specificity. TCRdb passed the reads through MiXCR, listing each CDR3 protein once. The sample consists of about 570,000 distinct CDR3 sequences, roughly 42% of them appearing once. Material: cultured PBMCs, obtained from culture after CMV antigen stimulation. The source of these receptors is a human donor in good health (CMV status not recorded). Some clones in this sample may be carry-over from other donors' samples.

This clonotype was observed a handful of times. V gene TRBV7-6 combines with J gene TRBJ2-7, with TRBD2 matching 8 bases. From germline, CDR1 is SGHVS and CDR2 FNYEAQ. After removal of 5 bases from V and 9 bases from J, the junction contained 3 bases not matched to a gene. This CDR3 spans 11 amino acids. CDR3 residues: CASSNGLAQYF. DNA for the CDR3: TGTGCCAGCAGCAACGGACTAGCGCAGTACTTC. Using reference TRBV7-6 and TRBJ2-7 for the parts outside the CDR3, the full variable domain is GAGVSQSPRYKVTKRGQDVALRCDPISGHVSLYWYRQALGQGPEFLTYFNYEAQQDKSGLPNDRFSAERPEGSISTLTIQRTEQRDSAMYRCASSNGLAQYFGPGTRLTVT.

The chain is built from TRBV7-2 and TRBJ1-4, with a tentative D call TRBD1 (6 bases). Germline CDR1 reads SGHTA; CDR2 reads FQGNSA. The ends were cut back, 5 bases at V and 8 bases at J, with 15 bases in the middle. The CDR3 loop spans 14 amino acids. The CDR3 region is CASSHGGGDEKLFF. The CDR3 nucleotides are TGTGCCAGCAGCCATGGGGGGGGCGACGAAAAACTGTTTTTT.

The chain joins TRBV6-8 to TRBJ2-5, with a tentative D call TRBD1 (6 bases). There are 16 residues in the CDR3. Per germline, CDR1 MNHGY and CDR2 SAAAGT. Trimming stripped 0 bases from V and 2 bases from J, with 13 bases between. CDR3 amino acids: CASSYSGAGRQETQYF. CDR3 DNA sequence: TGTGCCAGCAGTTACTCGGGGGCGGGCCGACAAGAGACCCAGTACTTC.

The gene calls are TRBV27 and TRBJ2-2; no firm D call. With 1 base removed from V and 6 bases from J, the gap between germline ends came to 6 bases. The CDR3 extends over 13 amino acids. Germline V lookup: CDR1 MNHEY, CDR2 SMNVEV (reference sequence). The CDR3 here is CASSLLISGELFF. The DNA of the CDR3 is TGTGCCAGCAGTTTATTGATTTCCGGGGAGCTGTTTTTT.

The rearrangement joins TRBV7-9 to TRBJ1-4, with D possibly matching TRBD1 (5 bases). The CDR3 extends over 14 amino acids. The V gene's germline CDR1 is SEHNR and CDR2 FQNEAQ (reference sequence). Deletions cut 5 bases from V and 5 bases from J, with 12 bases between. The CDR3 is CASSRGAYNEKLFF. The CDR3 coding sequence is TGTGCCAGCAGCCGCGGGGCCTACAATGAAAAACTGTTTTTT.

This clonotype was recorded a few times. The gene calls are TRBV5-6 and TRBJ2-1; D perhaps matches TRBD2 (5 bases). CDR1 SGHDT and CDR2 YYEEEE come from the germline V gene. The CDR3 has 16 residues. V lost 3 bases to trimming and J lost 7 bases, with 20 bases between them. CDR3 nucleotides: TGTGCCAGCAGCTCCAGAAGGATCTCTTCGGGGAATGAGCAGTTCTTC. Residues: CASSSRRISSGNEQFF.

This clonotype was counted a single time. The CDR3 nucleotides read TGTGCCAGCAGGTGGACAGGGTACAATGAGCAGTTCTTC. Translated, it gives CASRWTGYNEQFF. The chain carries TRBV28 and TRBJ2-1; 8 positions match TRBD1. The J segment lost 4 bases and the V segment lost 6 bases, leaving 2 bases of the junction unmatched. Germline V lookup: CDR1 MDHEN, CDR2 SYDVKM. This CDR3 has 13 amino acids.

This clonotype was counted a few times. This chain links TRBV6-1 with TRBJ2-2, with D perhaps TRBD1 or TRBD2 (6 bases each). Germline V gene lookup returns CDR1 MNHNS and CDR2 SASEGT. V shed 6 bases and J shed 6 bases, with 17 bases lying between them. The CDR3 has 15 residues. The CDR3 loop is CASRPLGGSSGELFF. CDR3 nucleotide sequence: TGTGCCAGCAGGCCGCTAGGGGGGTCATCCGGGGAGCTGTTTTTT.